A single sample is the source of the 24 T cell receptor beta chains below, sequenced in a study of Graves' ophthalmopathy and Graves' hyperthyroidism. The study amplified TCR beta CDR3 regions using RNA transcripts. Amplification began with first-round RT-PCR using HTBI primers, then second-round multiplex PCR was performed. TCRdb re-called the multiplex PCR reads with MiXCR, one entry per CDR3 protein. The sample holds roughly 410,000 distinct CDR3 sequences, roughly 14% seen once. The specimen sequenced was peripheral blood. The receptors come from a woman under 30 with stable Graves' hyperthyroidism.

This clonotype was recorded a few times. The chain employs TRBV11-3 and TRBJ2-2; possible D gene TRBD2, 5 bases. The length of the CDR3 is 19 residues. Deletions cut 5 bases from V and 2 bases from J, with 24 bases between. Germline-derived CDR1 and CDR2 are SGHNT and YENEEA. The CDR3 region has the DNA TGTGCCAGCAGCCAAAGTCGAGGGCCGGGCCGCCCAAACACCGGGGAGCTGTTTTTT. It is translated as CASSQSRGPGRPNTGELFF.

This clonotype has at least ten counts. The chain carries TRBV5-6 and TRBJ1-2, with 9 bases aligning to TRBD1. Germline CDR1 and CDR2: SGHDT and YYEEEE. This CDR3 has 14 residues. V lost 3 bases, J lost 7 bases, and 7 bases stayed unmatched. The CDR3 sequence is CASSSQGAKSGYTF. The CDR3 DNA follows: TGTGCCAGCAGCTCACAGGGGGCAAAGAGTGGCTACACCTTC.

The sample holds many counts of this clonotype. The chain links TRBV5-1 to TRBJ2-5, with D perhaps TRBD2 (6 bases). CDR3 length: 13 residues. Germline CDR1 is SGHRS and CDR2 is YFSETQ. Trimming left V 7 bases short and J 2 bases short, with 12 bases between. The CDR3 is CASALRGQETQYF. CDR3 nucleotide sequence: TGCGCCAGCGCCTTACGGGGGCAAGAGACCCAGTACTTC.

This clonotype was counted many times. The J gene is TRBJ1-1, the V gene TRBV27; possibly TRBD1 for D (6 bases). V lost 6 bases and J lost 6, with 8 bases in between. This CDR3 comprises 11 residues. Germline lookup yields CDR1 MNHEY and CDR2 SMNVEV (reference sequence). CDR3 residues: CASRQGSEAFF. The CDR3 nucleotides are TGTGCCAGCAGACAGGGTTCTGAAGCTTTCTTT.

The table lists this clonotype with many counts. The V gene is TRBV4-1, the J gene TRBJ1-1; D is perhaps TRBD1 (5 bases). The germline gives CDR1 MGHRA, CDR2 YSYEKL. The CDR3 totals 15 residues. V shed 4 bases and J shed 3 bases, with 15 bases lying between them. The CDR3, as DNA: TGCGCCAGCAGCCTAACAGACAGAGGGGACACTGAAGCTTTCTTT. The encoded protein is CASSLTDRGDTEAFF.

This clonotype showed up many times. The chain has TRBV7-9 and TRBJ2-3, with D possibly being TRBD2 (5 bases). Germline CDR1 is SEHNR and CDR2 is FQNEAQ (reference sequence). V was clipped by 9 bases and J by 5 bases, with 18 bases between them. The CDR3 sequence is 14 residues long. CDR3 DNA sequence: TGTGCCAGTATGACGGTAACTGAGGGAGATACGCAGTATTTT. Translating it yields CASMTVTEGDTQYF.

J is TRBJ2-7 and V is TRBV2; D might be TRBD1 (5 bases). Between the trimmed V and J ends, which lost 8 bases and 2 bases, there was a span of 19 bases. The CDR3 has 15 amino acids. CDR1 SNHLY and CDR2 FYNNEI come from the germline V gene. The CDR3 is CASLFTQGSAYEQYF. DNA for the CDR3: TGTGCCAGCCTTTTCACTCAGGGTTCGGCCTACGAGCAGTACTTC.

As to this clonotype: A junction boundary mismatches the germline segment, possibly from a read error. The CDR3, as DNA: TGTGCCAGCAGCTCGGGACTAGCGGGGGCCACCGGGGAGCTGCTTTTT. This translates into CASSSGLAGATGELLF. The rearrangement joins TRBV5-5 to TRBJ2-2; 14 bases agree with TRBD2. This CDR3 spans 16 amino acids. Germline CDR1 is SGHKS and CDR2 is YYEKEE (reference sequence).

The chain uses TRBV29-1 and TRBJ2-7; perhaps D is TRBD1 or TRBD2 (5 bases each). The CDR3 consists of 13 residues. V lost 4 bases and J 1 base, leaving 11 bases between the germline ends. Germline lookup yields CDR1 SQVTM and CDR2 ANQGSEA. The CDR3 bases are TGCAGCGTTGTGGGGGACCCGTCCTACGAGCAGTACTTC. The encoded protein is CSVVGDPSYEQYF.

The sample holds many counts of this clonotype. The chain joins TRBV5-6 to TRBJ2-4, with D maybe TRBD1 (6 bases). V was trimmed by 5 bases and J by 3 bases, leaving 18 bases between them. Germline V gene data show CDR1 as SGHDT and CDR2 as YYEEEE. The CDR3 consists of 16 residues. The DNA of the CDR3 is TGTGCCAGCAGTCCGGTGGGGGCAACGGGCAAAAACATTCAGTACTTC. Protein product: CASSPVGATGKNIQYF.

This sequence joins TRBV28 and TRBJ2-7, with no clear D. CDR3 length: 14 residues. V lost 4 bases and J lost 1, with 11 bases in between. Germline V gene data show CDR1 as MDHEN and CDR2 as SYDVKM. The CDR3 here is CASSSTAPSYEQYF. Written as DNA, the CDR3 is TGTGCCAGCAGTTCGACTGCCCCATCCTACGAGCAGTACTTC.

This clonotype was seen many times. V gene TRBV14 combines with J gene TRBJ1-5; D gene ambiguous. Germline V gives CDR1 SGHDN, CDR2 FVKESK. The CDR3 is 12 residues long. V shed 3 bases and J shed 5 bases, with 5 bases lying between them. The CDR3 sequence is CASSQGYQPQHF. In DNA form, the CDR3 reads TGTGCCAGCAGCCAGGGTTATCAGCCCCAGCATTTT. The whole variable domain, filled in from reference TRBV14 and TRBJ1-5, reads EAGVTQFPSHSVIEKGQTVTLRCDPISGHDNLYWYRRVMGKEIKFLLHFVKESKQDESGMPNNRFLAERTGGTYSTLKVQPAELEDSGVYFCASSQGYQPQHFGDGTRLSIL.

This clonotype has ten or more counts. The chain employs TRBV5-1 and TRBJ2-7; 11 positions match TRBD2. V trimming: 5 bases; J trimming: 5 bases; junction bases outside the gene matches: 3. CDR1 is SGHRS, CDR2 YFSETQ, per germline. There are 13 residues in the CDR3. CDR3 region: CASRVTSGNEQYF. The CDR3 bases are TGCGCCAGCAGAGTGACTAGCGGGAACGAGCAGTACTTC.

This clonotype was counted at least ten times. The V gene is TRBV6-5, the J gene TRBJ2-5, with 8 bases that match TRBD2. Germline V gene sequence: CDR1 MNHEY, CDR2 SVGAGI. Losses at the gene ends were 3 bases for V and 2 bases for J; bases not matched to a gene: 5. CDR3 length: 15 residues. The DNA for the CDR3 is TGTGCCAGCAGTTATCATGGGACTAGGCAAGAGACCCAGTACTTC. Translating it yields CASSYHGTRQETQYF.

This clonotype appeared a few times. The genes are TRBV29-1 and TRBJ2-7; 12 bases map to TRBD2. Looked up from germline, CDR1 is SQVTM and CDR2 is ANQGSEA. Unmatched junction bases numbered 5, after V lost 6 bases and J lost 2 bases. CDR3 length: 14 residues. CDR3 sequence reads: CSVLLAGGTYEQYF. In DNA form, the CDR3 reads TGCAGCGTCCTTCTAGCGGGGGGGACCTACGAGCAGTACTTC.

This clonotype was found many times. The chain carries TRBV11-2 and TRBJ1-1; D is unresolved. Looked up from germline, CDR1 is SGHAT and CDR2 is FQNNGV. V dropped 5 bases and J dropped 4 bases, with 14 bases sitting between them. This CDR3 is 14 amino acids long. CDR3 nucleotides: TGTGCCAGCAGCCCGTCCAGTTGGCCCACTGAAGCTTTCTTT. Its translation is CASSPSSWPTEAFF.

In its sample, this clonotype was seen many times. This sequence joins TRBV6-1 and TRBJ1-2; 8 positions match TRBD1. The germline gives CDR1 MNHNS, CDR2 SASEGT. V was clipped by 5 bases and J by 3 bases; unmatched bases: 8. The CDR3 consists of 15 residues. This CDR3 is CASSLDRESYYGYTF. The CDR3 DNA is TGTGCCAGCAGTCTGGACAGGGAATCGTACTATGGCTACACCTTC.

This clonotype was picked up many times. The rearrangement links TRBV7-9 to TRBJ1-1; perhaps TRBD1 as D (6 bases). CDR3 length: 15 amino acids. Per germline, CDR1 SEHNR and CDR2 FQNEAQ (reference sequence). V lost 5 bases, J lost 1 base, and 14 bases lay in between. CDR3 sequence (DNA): TGTGCCAGCAGCCCAAGCCGACAGGCGAACACTGAAGCTTTCTTT. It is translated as CASSPSRQANTEAFF.

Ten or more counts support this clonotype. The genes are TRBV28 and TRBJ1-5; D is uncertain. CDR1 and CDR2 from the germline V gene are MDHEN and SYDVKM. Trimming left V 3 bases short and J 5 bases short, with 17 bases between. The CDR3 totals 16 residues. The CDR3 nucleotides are TGTGCCAGCAGTTTTCGGCGCCCACTGGGAGATCAGCCCCAGCATTTT. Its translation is CASSFRRPLGDQPQHF.

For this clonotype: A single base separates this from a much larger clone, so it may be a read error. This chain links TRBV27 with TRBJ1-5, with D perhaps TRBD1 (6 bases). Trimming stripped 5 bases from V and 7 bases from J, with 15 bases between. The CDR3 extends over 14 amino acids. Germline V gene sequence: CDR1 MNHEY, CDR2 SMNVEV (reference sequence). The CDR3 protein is CASSNTGCLQPQHF. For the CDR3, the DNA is TGTGCCAGCAGTAATACAGGGTGCCTCCAGCCCCAGCATTTT.

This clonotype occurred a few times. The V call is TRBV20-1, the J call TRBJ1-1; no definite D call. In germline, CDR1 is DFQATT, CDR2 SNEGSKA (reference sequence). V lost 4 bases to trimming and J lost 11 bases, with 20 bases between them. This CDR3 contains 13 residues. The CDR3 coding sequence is TGCAGTGCTAAAGCGGTTCCCGAAGAGGGTGCTTTCTTT. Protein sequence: CSAKAVPEEGAFF.

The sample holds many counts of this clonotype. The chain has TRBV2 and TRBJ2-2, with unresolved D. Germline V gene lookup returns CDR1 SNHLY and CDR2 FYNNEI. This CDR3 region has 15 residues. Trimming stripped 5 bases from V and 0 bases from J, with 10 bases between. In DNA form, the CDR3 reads TGTGCCAGCAGTCTGAGCTGGACGAACACCGGGGAGCTGTTTTTT. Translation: CASSLSWTNTGELFF.

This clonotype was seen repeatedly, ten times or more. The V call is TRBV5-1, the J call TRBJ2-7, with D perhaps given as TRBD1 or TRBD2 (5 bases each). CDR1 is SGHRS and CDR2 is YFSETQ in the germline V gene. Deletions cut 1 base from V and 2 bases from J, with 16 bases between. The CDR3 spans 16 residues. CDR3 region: CASSLLVGVNPYEQYF. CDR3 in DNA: TGCGCCAGCAGCTTGCTGGTGGGGGTGAACCCCTACGAGCAGTACTTC.

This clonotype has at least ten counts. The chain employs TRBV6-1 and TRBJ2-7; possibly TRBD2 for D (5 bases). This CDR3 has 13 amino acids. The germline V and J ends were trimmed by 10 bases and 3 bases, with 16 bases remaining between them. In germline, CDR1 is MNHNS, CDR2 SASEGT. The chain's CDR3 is CAISPAGGYEQYF. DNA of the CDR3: TGTGCCATCTCCCCGGCCGGAGGCTACGAGCAGTACTTC.